Shown below are 9 T cell receptor beta chains from a single sample sequenced in a study of blood T cells in healthy people across ages. A sample-barcoded 5' primer and a J-beta primer mix were used in a second PCR of roughly 7 to 11 cycles. TCRdb recomputed calls from the 5' RACE reads with MiXCR, one row per CDR3 protein. The sample lists almost 550,000 distinct CDR3 sequences, 24% seen once, with 7.5% to 9% in the top ten. These data also featured in a second study, about T cells of mothers and their children.

Sequenced: blood. The receptors were sampled from a boy aged 10-17 years in good health.

This clonotype turned up a few times. The gene calls are TRBV3-1 and TRBJ1-3; 10 bases are a match to TRBD1. Germline lookup yields CDR1 LGHDT and CDR2 YNNKEL (reference sequence). This CDR3 is 15 amino acids long. Trimming at V came to 6 bases and at J to 3 bases, leaving 5 bases not matched to a gene. DNA for the CDR3: TGTGCCAGCAGTCCGGACAGGGGGAATGGAAACACCATATATTTT. It codes for CASSPDRGNGNTIYF. Full variable domain (remainder filled in from reference TRBV3-1 and TRBJ1-3): DTAVSQTPKYLVTQMGNDKSIKCEQNLGHDTMYWYKQDSKKFLKIMFSYNNKELIINETVPNRFSPKSPDKAHLNLHINSLELGDSAVYFCASSPDRGNGNTIYFGEGSWLTVV.

This clonotype was seen many times. The V gene is TRBV18, the J gene TRBJ2-5; possible D gene TRBD1, 6 bases. From germline, CDR1 is KGHSH and CDR2 LQKENI. The CDR3 length is 16 residues. Trimming shortened V by 3 bases and J by 0 bases, and 14 bases separated the two germline ends. The CDR3 DNA sequence: TGTGCCAGCTCACCCCTCCGGGACACCTACCAAGAGACCCAGTACTTC. It yields the protein CASSPLRDTYQETQYF.

This clonotype was found a few times. With a much larger clone just one base away, this may be a read error. The chain has TRBV6-2 or TRBV6-3 and TRBJ1-2; perhaps TRBD1 as D (5 bases). CDR1 MNHEY and CDR2 SVGEGT come from the germline V gene. The CDR3 runs 13 residues. In DNA, the CDR3 is TGTGCCAGCAGTTACTCGGACAACTGTGGCTACACCTTC. Translation gives CASSYSDNCGYTF.

The V gene is TRBV13, the J gene TRBJ2-5; D may be TRBD2 (5 bases). Trimming removed 2 bases at V and 5 bases at J, with 12 bases between. The CDR3 loop spans 14 amino acids. Germline V gene sequence: CDR1 PRHDT, CDR2 FYEKMQ (reference sequence). CDR3 bases: TGTGCCAGCAGCTTAAATAGAGGGATCGAGACCCAGTACTTC. Its protein is CASSLNRGIETQYF.

The chain links TRBV12-3 or TRBV12-4 to TRBJ1-2, with a weak D call TRBD1 (5 bases). Trimming shortened V by 5 bases and J by 4 bases, and 17 bases separated the two germline ends. CDR3 size: 15 residues. The CDR3 DNA reads as TGTGCCAGCAGTGCCCCGTGGAGAGGGGTCTATGGCTACACCTTC. It yields the protein CASSAPWRGVYGYTF.

The rearrangement links TRBV7-2 to TRBJ1-1, with unresolved D. V gave up 1 base and J gave up 6 bases, with 3 bases separating them. CDR3 size: 11 residues. The germline gives CDR1 SGHTA, CDR2 FQGNSA. The CDR3 DNA reads as TGTGCCAGCAGCTTAGTGTCTGAAGCTTTCTTT. It is translated as CASSLVSEAFF.

This clonotype turned up a few times. The chain combines TRBV14 with TRBJ1-2; 9 bases map to TRBD1. The germline CDR1 and CDR2 sequences are SGHDN and FVKESK. The CDR3 contains 15 residues. V lost 1 base and J lost 4; bases outside the gene matches: 4. The DNA of the CDR3 is TGTGCCAGCAGCCAAGGGGGGACAGGGATCTATGGCTACACCTTC. It translates to CASSQGGTGIYGYTF.

This clonotype has only a few counts. Mismatch with germline at one junction end may stem from a read error. The CDR3 here is CASSFQRGGLETQYF. DNA for the CDR3: TGTGCTAGCAGCTTCCAAAGGGGAGGACTGGAGACCCAGTACTTC. The chain couples TRBV7-7 to TRBJ2-5; D may be TRBD2 (6 bases). This CDR3 has 15 residues. Germline lookup yields CDR1 SSHAT and CDR2 FNYEAQ (reference sequence). Drawing the rest from reference TRBV7-7 and TRBJ2-5, the complete variable domain is GAGVSQSPRYKVTKRGQDVTLRCDPISSHATLYWYQQALGQGPEFLTYFNYEAQPDKSGLPSDRFSAERPEGSISTLTIQRTEQRDSAMYRCASSFQRGGLETQYFGPGTRLLVL.

There are a few counts of this clonotype. This sequence joins TRBV12-3 or TRBV12-4 and TRBJ2-7; unclear D gene. V was clipped by 1 base and J by 6 bases, with 7 bases between them. CDR3 length: 12 residues. The CDR3 region has the DNA TGTGCCAGCAGTTTAGTATGGGTCGAGCAGTACTTC. Its protein is CASSLVWVEQYF.